This T cell receptor (beta chain) is from a study of blood T cell repertoires in COVID-19. Study-level information: Sites across the United States, Italy and Spain contributed samples from acute and convalescent COVID-19. PBMCs, B-cell-depleted T cells, or T cells were the source of the cDNA or gDNA that made up the material.

In the study's own analysis: Estimation of nucleated cell counts was performed using reference gene primer amplification. The method was immunoSEQ multiplex PCR; TCRdb's version includes in-frame clones alone and lacks a portion of them. Clonal size and the V and J genes are those of that table, whereas D and trimming came from the DNA. Counted here are tens of thousands of clones, about 91% occurring once; the ten biggest clones make up around 5.4%. There are a few counts of this clone. Per germline, CDR1 SNHLY and CDR2 FYNNEI. This CDR3 region has 15 residues. V shed 6 bases and J 7 bases; nucleotides not matched to a gene: 10.

The chain joins TRBV2 to TRBJ1-4, with 8 bases matching TRBD1. The receptor comes from a woman at least 80 years old with acute or convalescent COVID-19. Material for sequencing was peripheral blood. The CDR3 protein is CASSGDRGVGEKLFF. Here the CDR3 DNA reads TGTGCCAGCAGCGGAGACAGGGGCGTAGGTGAAAAACTGTTTTTT.